The 29 T cell receptor beta chains below come from one sample, sequenced in a study of cytomegalovirus exposure and HLA in healthy donors. The study ran its PCR with 60 Vbeta and 13 Jbeta primers. The method was immunoSEQ multiplex PCR; TCRdb's version includes in-frame clones alone and lacks a portion of them. Altogether over 150,000 clones are present, around 83% being singletons, with the ten largest covering about 1.6%. The specimen was PBMCs. The receptors here all came from a man aged 50 or older in good health and CMV-seronegative.

CDR3 sequence: CASSFGLAGADEQFF. For the CDR3, the DNA is TGTGCCAGCAGCTTCGGACTAGCGGGAGCCGATGAGCAGTTCTTC. The chain carries TRBV2 and TRBJ2-1, with 13 positions matching TRBD2. The V gene's germline CDR1 is SNHLY and CDR2 FYNNEI. The trim removed 6 bases at V and 8 bases at J, leaving 7 bases unmatched. This CDR3 region has 15 residues.

In this sample, this clone turned up a few times. V and J are TRBV4-1 and TRBJ1-1, with D uncertain. CDR1 and CDR2 (germline): MGHRA, YSYEKL. This CDR3 region has 15 residues. V was clipped by 0 bases and J by 5 bases, with 13 bases between them. The CDR3 protein is CASSQDAYTGTEAFF. CDR3 in DNA: TGCGCCAGCAGCCAAGACGCCTACACGGGGACTGAAGCTTTCTTT.

As to this clone: Other DNA variants within this sample encode the same CDR3. The gene calls are TRBV5-1 and TRBJ1-1; 7 bases are shared with TRBD1. Trimming removed 4 bases from V and 0 bases from J; junction bases left unmatched: 3. Germline V lookup: CDR1 SGHRS, CDR2 YFSETQ. CDR3 length: 14 residues. In nucleotides, the CDR3 is TGCGCCAGCAGCACCGGACAGGTGAACACTGAAGCTTTCTTT. Protein sequence: CASSTGQVNTEAFF.

The CDR3 DNA is TGTGCCAGTAGCCCGGACCTAGGACTAGCCAAAAACATTCAGTACTTC. Translated, it gives CASSPDLGLAKNIQYF. The chain links TRBV19 to TRBJ2-4, with D possibly matching TRBD2 (5 bases). The V and J ends lost 6 bases and 0 bases respectively, with 15 bases between them. Germline assignment: CDR1 LNHDA and CDR2 SQIVND (reference sequence). There are 16 residues in the CDR3.

This chain uses TRBV4-2 with TRBJ2-1, with D perhaps TRBD2 (6 bases). CDR1 and CDR2 from the germline V gene are LGHNA and YNFKEQ. Trimming removed 4 bases from V and 1 base from J, with 14 bases in between. The CDR3 length is 16 residues. The DNA of the CDR3 is TGTGCCAGCAGCCCAAAGGGGCGGGAATCCTACAATGAGCAGTTCTTC. This codes for CASSPKGRESYNEQFF.

The chain links TRBV10-1 to TRBJ2-7; 8 bases are a match to TRBD2. In germline, CDR1 is WNHNN, CDR2 SYGVQD (reference sequence). The junction had 19 bases not matched to a gene; V was cut back by 6 bases and J by 3 bases. The CDR3 is 18 residues long. The CDR3 DNA reads TGCGCCAGCAGCCCATGTCGTCTGCTAGCGGGCCCTAACTACGAGCAGTACTTC. Translation: CASSPCRLLAGPNYEQYF.

This rearrangement joins TRBV5-8 to TRBJ1-3, with D maybe TRBD1 (5 bases). Trimming took off 4 bases at V and 0 bases at J, with 17 bases between the two ends. Germline loops: CDR1 SGHTS, CDR2 YDEGEE. The CDR3 covers 17 residues. The CDR3: CASSPFGGWISGNTIYF. CDR3 coding DNA: TGTGCCAGCAGCCCCTTCGGGGGATGGATCTCTGGAAACACCATATATTTT.

DNA of the CDR3: TGTGCCAGCAGGGTCGGGACAGTCTCCTACGAGCAGTACTTC. Translating gives CASRVGTVSYEQYF. The chain is built from TRBV28 and TRBJ2-7, with 7 bases aligning to TRBD1. Per the germline V gene, CDR1 is MDHEN and CDR2 is SYDVKM. The CDR3 runs to 14 residues. The J segment lost 0 bases and the V segment lost 6 bases, leaving 5 bases of the junction unmatched.

This sequence joins TRBV10-3 and TRBJ1-2, with 7 bases lining up with TRBD1. Germline V gene sequence: CDR1 ENHRY, CDR2 SYGVKD. This CDR3 is 13 amino acids long. The V segment lost 4 bases and the J segment 5 bases; nucleotides outside the gene matches: 4. CDR3 DNA: TGTGCCATCAGTGCAGACAGGGAATATGGCTACACCTTC. Amino acids: CAISADREYGYTF.

V is TRBV7-9 and J is TRBJ2-2, with no clear D. Germline CDR1 reads SEHNR; CDR2 reads FQNEAQ (reference sequence). The V end lost 5 bases, the J end lost 3 bases, and 16 bases lay between the germline ends. CDR3 length: 16 residues. CDR3 sequence: CASSPQVGYYTGELFF. The DNA for the CDR3 is TGTGCCAGCAGCCCCCAGGTTGGTTACTACACCGGGGAGCTGTTTTTT.

This chain links TRBV2 with TRBJ1-5, with 8 bases fitting TRBD1. The CDR3 runs to 17 residues. The germline gives CDR1 SNHLY, CDR2 FYNNEI. V gave up 3 bases and J gave up 1 base; unmatched junction bases: 8. CDR3 sequence: CASSERTGRASNQPQHF. CDR3 bases: TGTGCCAGCAGTGAGAGGACAGGGAGAGCGAGCAATCAGCCCCAGCATTTT. Complete variable domain (other parts from reference TRBV2 and TRBJ1-5): EPEVTQTPSHQVTQMGQEVILRCVPISNHLYFYWYRQILGQKVEFLVSFYNNEISEKSEIFDDQFSVERPDGSNFTLKIRSTKLEDSAMYFCASSERTGRASNQPQHFGDGTRLSIL.

This chain connects TRBV2 to TRBJ1-2; D is undetermined. The CDR3 consists of 12 residues. Germline V gene sequence: CDR1 SNHLY, CDR2 FYNNEI. The germline V and J ends were trimmed by 3 bases and 8 bases, with 10 bases remaining between them. CDR3 residues: CASSEGSQGYTF. The CDR3 DNA follows: TGTGCCAGCAGTGAGGGCAGTCAAGGCTACACCTTC. Complete variable domain (other parts from reference TRBV2 and TRBJ1-2): EPEVTQTPSHQVTQMGQEVILRCVPISNHLYFYWYRQILGQKVEFLVSFYNNEISEKSEIFDDQFSVERPDGSNFTLKIRSTKLEDSAMYFCASSEGSQGYTFGSGTRLTVV.

The chain joins TRBV9 to TRBJ2-2; D might be TRBD2 (5 bases). The CDR3 has 15 amino acids. The V gene lost 3 bases and the J gene lost 7 bases, with 16 bases spanning the gap. Germline V gene lookup returns CDR1 SGDLS and CDR2 YYNGEE. The CDR3 loop is CASSGFSIRGGELFF. The CDR3 coding sequence is TGTGCCAGCAGCGGGTTCTCCATCCGGGGCGGGGAGCTGTTTTTT.

This clone was seen only a few times. The V and J genes are TRBV7-9 and TRBJ1-4; a possible D gene is TRBD1 (5 bases). The germline CDR1 and CDR2 sequences are SEHNR and FQNEAQ (reference sequence). Trimming removed 6 bases at V and 7 bases at J, with 15 bases between. The CDR3 has 14 amino acids. DNA of the CDR3: TGTGCCAGCAGACCAGGGAAGTATCGTGAAAAACTGTTTTTT. Its protein is CASRPGKYREKLFF.

This sequence joins TRBV15 and TRBJ1-3, with a tentative D call TRBD1 (5 bases). CDR1 is LNHNV and CDR2 is YYDKDF in the germline V gene (reference sequence). This CDR3 spans 18 amino acids. With 0 bases removed from V and 2 bases from J, the gap between germline ends came to 17 bases. CDR3 in amino acids: CATSRELWQGETGNTIYF. The CDR3 DNA is TGTGCCACCAGCAGAGAGCTTTGGCAGGGTGAAACTGGAAACACCATATATTTT. Drawing the rest from reference TRBV15 and TRBJ1-3, the complete variable domain is DAMVIQNPRYQVTQFGKPVTLSCSQTLNHNVMYWYQQKSSQAPKLLFHYYDKDFNNEADTPDNFQSRRPNTSFCFLDIRSPGLGDTAMYLCATSRELWQGETGNTIYFGEGSWLTVV.

The V gene is TRBV5-1, the J gene TRBJ2-3, with D perhaps TRBD2 (5 bases). Germline V CDR1 and CDR2: SGHRS, YFSETQ. The CDR3 sequence is 15 residues long. Trimming took off 3 bases at V and 4 bases at J, with 15 bases between the two ends. CDR3 protein: CASSSMARVADTQYF. DNA of the CDR3: TGCGCCAGCAGCTCCATGGCGAGGGTGGCAGATACGCAGTATTTT.

The chain combines TRBV4-1 with TRBJ2-1; TRBD2 aligns across 10 bases. The germline V gene encodes CDR1 MGHRA and CDR2 YSYEKL. V gave up 0 bases and J gave up 0 bases; unmatched junction bases: 5. The length of the CDR3 is 18 residues. The CDR3 DNA follows: TGCGCCAGCAGCCAAGATCAGGCTAGCGGGAGCTCCTACAATGAGCAGTTCTTC. Translation: CASSQDQASGSSYNEQFF.

The chain uses TRBV11-2 and TRBJ1-2; D perhaps matches TRBD1 (5 bases). The CDR3 sequence is 15 residues long. Trimming cost V 5 bases and J 4 bases, with 17 bases left between them. Germline V lookup: CDR1 SGHAT, CDR2 FQNNGV. CDR3 loop: CASSPLQGSGYGYTF. The CDR3 nucleotides read TGTGCCAGCAGCCCCCTTCAGGGATCTGGCTATGGCTACACCTTC.

The genes are TRBV6-5 and TRBJ1-2; TRBD1 is a possible D gene (5 bases). The germline V gene encodes CDR1 MNHEY and CDR2 SVGAGI. This CDR3 has 15 residues. V lost 0 bases to trimming and J lost 5 bases, with 13 bases between them. CDR3 in DNA: TGTGCCAGCAGTTACTCGAGTGCAGGGCAGTATGGCTACACCTTC. Its protein is CASSYSSAGQYGYTF.

This clone was observed once. The chain recombines TRBV5-4 with TRBJ1-2; D ambiguous. The CDR3 consists of 15 residues. CDR1 and CDR2 (germline): SGHNT, YYREEE (reference sequence). Trimming left V 1 base short and J 5 bases short, with 15 bases between. This CDR3 is CASSLTASPLYGYTF. CDR3 in DNA: TGTGCCAGCAGCTTGACAGCCTCTCCGCTATATGGCTACACCTTC. The full variable domain, rest sourced from reference TRBV5-4 and TRBJ1-2, is ETGVTQSPTHLIKTRGQQVTLRCSSQSGHNTVSWYQQALGQGPQFIFQYYREEENGRGNFPPRFSGLQFPNYSSELNVNALELDDSALYLCASSLTASPLYGYTFGSGTRLTVV.

A few counts support this clone. The CDR3, as DNA: TGTGCCAGCAGTTCAAACGGGGGGGTTGGTCTCCTCCACTTT. It codes for CASSSNGGVGLLHF. V is TRBV5-6 and J is TRBJ1-6, with a tentative D call TRBD1 (5 bases). CDR1 and CDR2 (germline): SGHDT, YYEEEE. V shed 5 bases and J shed 15 bases, with 21 bases lying between them. There are 14 residues in the CDR3.

The rearrangement uses TRBV18 and TRBJ2-1; 9 nucleotides match TRBD2. CDR3 size: 18 residues. Losses at the gene ends were 0 bases for V and 0 bases for J; bases not matched to a gene: 6. Germline V gives CDR1 KGHSH, CDR2 LQKENI. CDR3 sequence reads: CASSPPAGGIYSYNEQFF. In DNA form, the CDR3 reads TGTGCCAGCTCACCACCGGCGGGGGGGATCTACTCCTACAATGAGCAGTTCTTC.

Points on this clone: Compared with germline, one end of the junction differs, possibly owing to a read error. The V and J genes are TRBV7-9 and TRBJ2-3; 11 bases are a match to TRBD2. In germline, CDR1 is SEHNR, CDR2 FQNEAQ (reference sequence). This CDR3 is 15 amino acids long. In DNA, the CDR3 is TGTGCCAGCAGCCGTACTAGCGGGAGCACGGATACGCAGTATTTT. This codes for CASSRTSGSTDTQYF. Full variable domain (rest looked up from reference TRBV7-9 and TRBJ2-3): DTGVSQNPRHKITKRGQNVTFRCDPISEHNRLYWYRQTLGQGPEFLTYFQNEAQLEKSRLLSDRFSAERPKGSFSTLEIQRTEQGDSAMYLCASSRTSGSTDTQYFGPGTRLTVL.

The chain carries TRBV19 and TRBJ2-1; D is possibly TRBD2 (5 bases). The CDR3 is 14 residues long. Germline V gives CDR1 LNHDA, CDR2 SQIVND (reference sequence). V lost 4 bases and J lost 0, with 7 bases in between. CDR3 DNA sequence: TGTGCCAGTAGTAGCCGGGACTCCTACAATGAGCAGTTCTTC. Amino acids: CASSSRDSYNEQFF.

This chain joins TRBV19 and TRBJ2-2; maybe TRBD1 (5 bases). The germline V and J ends were trimmed by 4 bases and 1 base, with 7 bases remaining between them. The CDR3 runs 14 residues. Looked up from germline, CDR1 is LNHDA and CDR2 is SQIVND (reference sequence). In DNA, the CDR3 is TGTGCCAGTAGTAATCAGGGGAACACCGGGGAGCTGTTTTTT. Translating gives CASSNQGNTGELFF. Full variable domain (missing parts from reference TRBV19 and TRBJ2-2): DGGITQSPKYLFRKEGQNVTLSCEQNLNHDAMYWYRQDPGQGLRLIYYSQIVNDFQKGDIAEGYSVSREKKESFPLTVTSAQKNPTAFYLCASSNQGNTGELFFGEGSRLTVL.

This chain links TRBV27 with TRBJ2-3; TRBD1 is a possible D gene (5 bases). The V and J ends lost 6 bases and 0 bases respectively, with 13 bases between them. Germline V lookup: CDR1 MNHEY, CDR2 SMNVEV (reference sequence). The CDR3 consists of 15 residues. The CDR3 reads CASSPRVLSTDTQYF. Written as DNA, the CDR3 is TGTGCCAGCAGCCCCAGGGTTTTGAGCACAGATACGCAGTATTTT.

This chain connects TRBV6-4 to TRBJ2-3, with D hard to call. The CDR3 consists of 13 residues. Germline assignment: CDR1 MRHNA and CDR2 SNTAGT. Trimming removed 4 bases at V and 1 base at J, with 6 bases between. CDR3 protein: CASSVRGTDTQYF. CDR3 bases: TGTGCCAGCAGTGTTCGGGGCACAGATACGCAGTATTTT.

V and J are TRBV27 and TRBJ1-6; a weak D match, TRBD1 (5 bases). The germline CDR1 and CDR2 sequences are MNHEY and SMNVEV (reference sequence). This CDR3 has 15 amino acids. V lost 3 bases, J lost 5 bases, and 11 bases lay in between. CDR3 sequence: CASSFGARHNSPLHF. CDR3 DNA sequence: TGTGCCAGCAGTTTTGGGGCGCGGCATAATTCACCCCTCCACTTT.

A remark on this clone: A read error may produce the germline difference seen at one junction end. This chain links TRBV7-9 with TRBJ2-4; 7 bases are shared with TRBD1. The CDR3 covers 12 residues. CDR1 is SEHNR, CDR2 FQNEAQ, per germline (reference sequence). CDR3 sequence (DNA): TGTTCCAGCAGCCCAGGGGGAAACATTCAGTACTTC. It encodes CSSSPGGNIQYF.